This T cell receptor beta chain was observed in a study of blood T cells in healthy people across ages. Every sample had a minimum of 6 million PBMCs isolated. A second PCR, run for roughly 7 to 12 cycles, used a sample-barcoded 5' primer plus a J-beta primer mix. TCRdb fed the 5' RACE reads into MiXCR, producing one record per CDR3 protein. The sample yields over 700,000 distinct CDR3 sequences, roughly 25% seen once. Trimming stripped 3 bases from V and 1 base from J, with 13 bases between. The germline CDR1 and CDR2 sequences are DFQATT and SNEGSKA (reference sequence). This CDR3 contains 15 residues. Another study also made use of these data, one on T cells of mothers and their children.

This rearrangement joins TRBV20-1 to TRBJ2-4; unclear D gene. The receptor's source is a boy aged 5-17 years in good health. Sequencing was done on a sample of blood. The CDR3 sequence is CSARRVTSAKNIQYF. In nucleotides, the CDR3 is TGCAGTGCTAGGAGAGTCACATCCGCCAAAAACATTCAGTACTTC.